The sequence of this T cell receptor (beta chain) was determined in a study of blood T cells in healthy people across ages. Combining a sample-barcoded 5' primer with a J-beta primer mix, a second PCR ran for roughly 7 to 12 cycles. TCRdb reprocessed the 5' RACE reads with MiXCR, giving one entry per CDR3 protein. The sample records around 800,000 distinct CDR3 sequences, 55% to 65% being singletons. Isolation of PBMCs gave at least 7 million cells per sample. Whole-study results and caveats: Age showed a roughly linear inverse relationship with TCR beta diversity per million T cells. Diversity was higher, and naive CD4+ cells more numerous, in long-lived donors than in aged donors.

Comments on this clonotype: The target antigen is unknown.

The V gene end was trimmed by 0 bases and the J gene end by 0 bases; junction bases not matched to a gene: 2. The germline CDR1 and CDR2 sequences are SGHVS and FNYEAQ. The CDR3 runs to 15 residues. The clonotype was recovered from a young man in good health. The rearrangement joins TRBV7-6 to TRBJ2-7, with 7 nucleotides matching TRBD2. Material for sequencing was blood. The CDR3 spells CASSLARGFSYEQYF. Here the CDR3 DNA reads TGTGCCAGCAGCTTAGCGCGGGGGTTCTCCTACGAGCAGTACTTC.